The 17 T cell receptor beta chains in this list originate from one sample, sequenced in a study of Ad26.COV2.S vaccination and SARS-CoV-2 variants. The treatment is: some 19 received Ad26.COV2.S at low or high dose, single or two shots; roughly five received placebo; per-sample allocation not given. The samples date from day 63 after the first vaccine or placebo injection. Clones were read by immunoSEQ multiplex PCR, and TCRdb kept only the in-frame ones, dropping some. The sample contains around 450,000 clones, nearly 90% of which appear only once. The sample here was peripheral blood, taken in a trial of Ad26.COV2.S vaccine versus placebo. The receptors here all came from a person aged 18-60 years who received the Ad26.COV2.S COVID-19 vaccine or a placebo.

The chain joins TRBV7-2 to TRBJ2-2; D possibly corresponds to TRBD2 (6 bases). CDR3 length: 17 residues. The V end was cut by 2 bases, the J end by 3 bases, with 16 bases between. CDR1 and CDR2 from the germline V gene are SGHTA and FQGNSA. CDR3 sequence reads: CASSLFPGRADTGELFF. CDR3 coding DNA: TGTGCCAGCAGCTTATTTCCCGGGAGAGCGGACACCGGGGAGCTGTTTTTT.

The V and J genes are TRBV18 and TRBJ2-5; 10 positions match TRBD2. V was pared by 5 bases and J by 3 bases, with 6 bases of the junction left unmatched. The germline gives CDR1 KGHSH, CDR2 LQKENI. The CDR3 sequence is 15 residues long. In nucleotides, the CDR3 is TGTGCCAGCTCAGACATAGCGGGAGGCGAAGAGACCCAGTACTTC. Protein sequence: CASSDIAGGEETQYF.

This chain uses TRBV7-2 with TRBJ2-1, with 10 nucleotides matching TRBD2. This CDR3 comprises 16 residues. The V segment lost 1 base and the J segment 7 bases; nucleotides outside the gene matches: 7. Per germline, CDR1 SGHTA and CDR2 FQGNSA. The CDR3, as DNA: TGTGCCAGCAGCTTAGTTACTAGCGGGACATATAATGAGCAGTTCTTC. It is translated as CASSLVTSGTYNEQFF.

This sequence joins TRBV12-3 or TRBV12-4 and TRBJ1-1; the D is unclear. The germline V and J ends were trimmed by 5 bases and 4 bases, with 11 bases remaining between them. The CDR3 has 13 residues. In DNA form, the CDR3 reads TGTGCCAGCAGTGCACAAGGAGGCACTGAAGCTTTCTTT. Its translation is CASSAQGGTEAFF.

The chain links TRBV7-9 to TRBJ2-7, with D possibly being TRBD1 or TRBD2 (5 bases each). CDR1 is SEHNR and CDR2 is FQNEAQ in the germline V gene (reference sequence). V shed 6 bases and J shed 1 base, with 10 bases lying between them. The CDR3 is made up of 13 amino acids. CDR3 in amino acids: CASRTGPSYEQYV. The DNA for the CDR3 is TGTGCCAGCAGGACGGGACCTTCCTACGAGCAGTACGTC.

This chain joins TRBV10-3 and TRBJ1-5; no firm D call. V was pared by 3 bases and J by 0 bases, with 6 bases between. Germline lookup yields CDR1 ENHRY and CDR2 SYGVKD. The CDR3 covers 14 residues. CDR3 in DNA: TGTGCCATCAGTGAACTCAATAGCAATCAGCCCCAGCATTTT. Translation gives CAISELNSNQPQHF.

The CDR3 protein is CASSSRTGGAGELFF. The DNA of the CDR3 is TGTGCCAGCAGTTCCAGGACAGGGGGCGCCGGGGAGCTGTTTTTT. The chain recombines TRBV7-2 with TRBJ2-2; 11 positions agree with TRBD1. V dropped 6 bases and J dropped 6; count of bases not matched to a gene: 6. In germline, CDR1 is SGHTA, CDR2 FQGNSA. The CDR3 runs to 15 residues.

The rearrangement links TRBV18 to TRBJ1-3, with D unresolved. The germline CDR1 and CDR2 sequences are KGHSH and LQKENI. Trimming removed 3 bases at V and 1 base at J, with 10 bases between. The CDR3 sequence is 15 residues long. The chain's CDR3 is CASSPQPPSGNTIYF. The CDR3, as DNA: TGTGCCAGCTCACCTCAGCCGCCTTCTGGAAACACCATATATTTT.

The V gene is TRBV10-3, the J gene TRBJ1-2, with a tentative D call TRBD1 (5 bases). The germline V gene has CDR1 ENHRY and CDR2 SYGVKD. There are 14 residues in the CDR3. V was clipped by 2 bases and J by 8 bases, with 15 bases between them. The CDR3, as DNA: TGTGCCATCAGTGAGGAGGGGCCCCCCATGGGCTACACCTTC. Translated: CAISEEGPPMGYTF.

The chain uses TRBV6-5 and TRBJ1-1, with TRBD1 as a possible D gene (5 bases). The V end was cut by 3 bases, the J end by 10 bases, with 12 bases between. From germline, CDR1 is MNHEY and CDR2 SVGAGI. The CDR3 extends over 12 amino acids. This CDR3 is CASSYPGLGAFF. CDR3 DNA sequence: TGTGCCAGCAGTTATCCGGGACTGGGAGCTTTCTTT.

The J gene is TRBJ1-2, the V gene TRBV7-2; 10 bases line up with TRBD1. The V and J ends lost 5 bases and 0 bases, in that order; junction bases with no gene match: 15. Germline-derived CDR1 and CDR2 are SGHTA and FQGNSA. The CDR3 loop spans 19 amino acids. DNA for the CDR3: TGTGCCAGCAGCCCCCTCTGGGGACAGGGGAACCTAGCTAACTATGGCTACACCTTC. Translated, it gives CASSPLWGQGNLANYGYTF. The full variable domain, rest sourced from reference TRBV7-2 and TRBJ1-2, is GAGVSQSPSNKVTEKGKDVELRCDPISGHTALYWYRQSLGQGLEFLIYFQGNSAPDKSGLPSDRFSAERTGGSVSTLTIQRTQQEDSAVYLCASSPLWGQGNLANYGYTFGSGTRLTVV.

The genes are TRBV2 and TRBJ1-1, with a tentative D call TRBD1 (5 bases). The V end lost 11 bases, the J end lost 0 bases, and 10 bases lay between the germline ends. The CDR3 is 12 amino acids. Germline assignment: CDR1 SNHLY and CDR2 FYNNEI. The CDR3 DNA reads TGTGCCCGGGGGGGTATGAACACTGAAGCTTTCTTT. This gives the protein CARGGMNTEAFF. Filled out from reference TRBV2 and TRBJ1-1, the complete variable domain reads EPEVTQTPSHQVTQMGQEVILRCVPISNHLYFYWYRQILGQKVEFLVSFYNNEISEKSEIFDDQFSVERPDGSNFTLKIRSTKLEDSAMYFCARGGMNTEAFFGQGTRLTVV.

This chain joins TRBV4-3 and TRBJ1-4, with D tentatively TRBD1 (6 bases). V was clipped by 4 bases and J by 5 bases, with 14 bases between them. This CDR3 contains 15 residues. CDR1 is LGHNA and CDR2 is YSLEER in the germline V gene. As DNA, the CDR3 is TGCGCCAGCAGCCCCAGACAGGCGAACAATGAAAAACTGTTTTTT. Translating it yields CASSPRQANNEKLFF.

The V gene is TRBV5-1, the J gene TRBJ2-3; a weak D match, TRBD2 (6 bases). Trimming removed 7 bases at V and 5 bases at J, with 17 bases between. This CDR3 comprises 14 residues. The germline V gene encodes CDR1 SGHRS and CDR2 YFSETQ. Here the CDR3 DNA reads TGCGCCAGCTGCTCAGGCACCGGGGGAGATACGCAGTATTTT. Protein product: CASCSGTGGDTQYF.

This clone was recorded only once. The CDR3 loop reads CASSRPLTETFF. The CDR3 bases are TGTGCCAGCAGTCGCCCGTTGACTGAGACTTTCTTT. The rearrangement uses TRBV28 and TRBJ1-1; D not resolved. Germline V gene data show CDR1 as MDHEN and CDR2 as SYDVKM. Trimming removed 5 bases at V and 12 bases at J, with 16 bases between. The CDR3 is 12 amino acids.

V is TRBV7-3 and J is TRBJ2-3; D unresolved. V shed 4 bases and J shed 2 bases, with 13 bases lying between them. Looked up from germline, CDR1 is SGHTA and CDR2 is FQGTGA. CDR3 length equals 15 residues. CDR3 residues: CASSSRRGSTDTQYF. CDR3 nucleotides: TGTGCCAGCAGCTCCCGCCGAGGATCCACAGATACGCAGTATTTT.

This clone was recorded only once. The V and J genes are TRBV7-9 and TRBJ2-7; D perhaps matches TRBD1 (5 bases). CDR3 length: 15 residues. In germline, CDR1 is SEHNR, CDR2 FQNEAQ (reference sequence). V lost 5 bases and J 2 bases, leaving 16 bases between the germline ends. The CDR3 sequence is CASSPGAALTYEQYF. CDR3 DNA sequence: TGTGCCAGCAGCCCTGGGGCTGCCCTTACCTACGAGCAGTACTTC.